Listed below are T cell receptor beta chains from one sample, sequenced in a study of regulatory T cells in long-lasting Graves disease. TCRdb reprocessed the multiplex PCR reads via MiXCR and lists one record per CDR3 protein. The table has about 450,000 distinct CDR3 sequences, 20% to 30% seen once; the top ten hold about 26%. Sample: peripheral blood mononuclear cells (PBMCs), taken when the disease was refractory, from a patient treated with antithyroid drugs. These receptors were obtained from a female donor with Graves disease. CDR3s include the opening cysteine and the closing phenylalanine or tryptophan. D genes are given only for firm matches. Size tells how often a clone was seen (once, few, many) or the class of an expanded clone, and some rows leave it out.

abundance	v_gene	d_gene	j_gene	CDR3aa	CDR3nt
few	TRBV7-2	.	TRBJ1-5	CASSLVADQPQHF	TGTGCCAGCAGCTTAGTTGCCGATCAGCCCCAGCATTTT
many	TRBV12-3/TRBV12-4	.	TRBJ1-5	CASSLQGDQPQHF	TGTGCCAGCAGCTTACAGGGAGATCAGCCCCAGCATTTT
.	TRBV19	.	TRBJ1-5	CASRVGVDSNQPQHF	TGTGCCAGTAGAGTAGGGGTTGACAGCAATCAGCCCCAGCATTTT
many	TRBV10-3	TRBD2	TRBJ2-7	CAISDEAGGPYEQYF	TGTGCCATCAGTGACGAGGCGGGAGGACCTTACGAGCAGTACTTC
.	TRBV29-1	TRBD2	TRBJ2-1	CSVGLAGYYNEQFF	TGCAGCGTTGGACTAGCGGGGTACTACAATGAGCAGTTCTTC
few	TRBV10-3	TRBD1	TRBJ1-2	CAIRDRGQEGYTF	TGTGCCATCAGGGACAGGGGGCAAGAAGGCTACACCTTC
.	TRBV2	.	TRBJ2-5	CASTLRVQETQYF	TGTGCCAGCACCCTTCGGGTACAAGAGACCCAGTACTTC
many	TRBV28	TRBD1	TRBJ1-2	CASSFGTGVRGYTF	TGTGCCAGCAGTTTCGGGACAGGGGTACGCGGCTACACCTTC
few	TRBV4-1	TRBD1	TRBJ1-1	CASSPTGEEAFF	TGCGCCAGCAGCCCCACAGGGGAGGAAGCTTTCTTT
.	TRBV5-4	.	TRBJ1-5	CAMSILNQPQHF	TGTGCCATGTCTATTCTCAATCAGCCCCAGCATTTT
.	TRBV27	.	TRBJ2-3	CASSPGLLSTQYF	TGTGCCAGCAGTCCAGGACTGCTCAGTACACAGTATTTT
few	TRBV5-1	TRBD1	TRBJ2-7	CASSVGQGILYEQYF	TGCGCCAGCAGCGTCGGACAGGGGATACTCTACGAGCAGTACTTC
.	TRBV5-1	TRBD2	TRBJ2-1	CASSFSGTSESEQFF	TGCGCCAGCAGCTTCTCCGGGACTAGTGAGAGTGAGCAGTTCTTC
.	TRBV7-6	.	TRBJ2-2	CASSQQPSGPDYTGELFF	TGTGCCAGCAGCCAACAACCTTCTGGGCCCGACTACACCGGGGAGCTGTTTTTT
.	TRBV11-2	TRBD1	TRBJ1-1	CAGSLSRDRQNTEAFF	TGTGCCGGCAGCTTATCCCGGGACAGGCAGAACACTGAAGCTTTCTTT
.	TRBV28	TRBD2	TRBJ2-1	CASSPWTSGSYNEQFF	TGTGCCAGCAGTCCTTGGACTAGCGGATCTTACAATGAGCAGTTCTTC
few	TRBV13	TRBD1	TRBJ1-6	CASSREGGQGFYSPLHF	TGTGCCAGCAGCCGAGAGGGGGGACAGGGATTTTATTCACCCCTCCACTTT
many	TRBV11-1	.	TRBJ2-5	CASSFGAETQYF	TGTGCCAGCAGCTTCGGAGCCGAGACCCAGTACTTC
once	TRBV7-8	.	TRBJ1-1	CASSLAEGRTEAFF	TGTGCCAGCAGCTTAGCGGAGGGGAGGACTGAAGCTTTCTTT
few	TRBV19	.	TRBJ1-1	CASSDGLRGRTEAFF	TGTGCCAGTAGTGACGGCCTGCGGGGCCGCACTGAAGCTTTCTTT
few	TRBV20-1	.	TRBJ2-1	CSASGRGNEQFF	TGCAGTGCTAGCGGGAGAGGCAATGAGCAGTTCTTC
few	TRBV29-1	TRBD1	TRBJ1-1	CSGRQGTMNTEAFF	TGCAGCGGAAGACAGGGCACTATGAACACTGAAGCTTTCTTT
.	TRBV6-1	TRBD1	TRBJ1-5	CASSMTGAEQPQHF	TGTGCCAGCAGCATGACAGGGGCCGAGCAGCCCCAGCATTTT
few	TRBV7-2	.	TRBJ2-7	CASSLVLDYEQYF	TGTGCCAGCAGCTTAGTTTTGGACTACGAGCAGTACTTC
few	TRBV5-6	TRBD1	TRBJ1-1	CASSRTGFDTEAFF	TGTGCCAGCAGCAGGACAGGGTTCGACACTGAAGCTTTCTTT
few	TRBV3-1	.	TRBJ1-1	CASSQASGWRAAEAFF	TGTGCCAGCAGCCAAGCTAGTGGGTGGAGGGCAGCTGAAGCTTTCTTT
many	TRBV12-3/TRBV12-4	TRBD1	TRBJ2-5	CASSLGQKETQYF	TGTGCCAGCAGCCTGGGACAGAAAGAGACCCAGTACTTC
.	TRBV30	.	TRBJ1-5	CAWSQGSDQPQHF	TGTGCCTGGTCCCAGGGGTCGGATCAGCCCCAGCATTTT
many	TRBV30	.	TRBJ2-5	CAWGLSVGETQYF	TGTGCCTGGGGCCTTTCGGTAGGAGAGACCCAGTACTTC